The rows below give T cell receptor beta chains drawn from one sample of a study of cytomegalovirus exposure and HLA in healthy donors. Some clones are missing from TCRdb's copy, which holds only in-frame ones; the method was immunoSEQ multiplex PCR. The sample shows approximately 160,000 clones, around nine tenths of them seen only once. The sample taken for sequencing was PBMCs. The receptors were sampled from a woman under 30 in good health and CMV-seropositive. The CDR3 runs from the conserved cysteine through the conserved F or W. The D gene is left open where the match is weak. Clone sizes are given selectively: once, few, many, or a class where the clone is expanded.

.	TRBJ1-2	TRBV7-9	.	CASSLAGDYGYTF	TGTGCCAGCAGCTTAGCGGGAGACTATGGCTACACCTTC
.	TRBJ2-3	TRBV9	.	CASSVEGGSGDTQYF	TGTGCCAGCAGCGTAGAGGGGGGGTCAGGAGATACGCAGTATTTT
TRBD2	TRBJ2-1	TRBV15	.	CATSREGLAGENEQFF	TGTGCCACCAGCAGGGAGGGGCTAGCGGGAGAGAATGAGCAGTTCTTC
.	TRBJ2-7	TRBV10-2	.	CASTPESPYEQYF	TGCGCCAGCACGCCCGAGAGCCCCTACGAGCAGTACTTC
.	TRBJ2-5	TRBV11-3	.	CASSLVGYETQYF	TGTGCCAGCAGCTTAGTGGGCTACGAGACCCAGTACTTC
TRBD1	TRBJ2-5	TRBV11-2	.	CASSRTGEETQYF	TGTGCCAGCAGCCGGACAGGGGAGGAGACCCAGTACTTC
.	TRBJ1-2	TRBV28	.	CASSLALDRKGGGYTF	TGTGCCAGCAGCCTTGCCTTGGACCGTAAAGGCGGGGGCTACACCTTC
TRBD2	TRBJ2-7	TRBV12-5	.	CASGGDRGLAGAHEQYF	TGTGCTAGTGGTGGGGACAGGGGACTAGCGGGAGCCCACGAGCAGTACTTC
.	TRBJ1-4	TRBV2	.	CASSVWGGTNEKLFF	TGTGCCAGCAGTGTTTGGGGGGGAACTAATGAAAAACTGTTTTTT
.	TRBJ1-2	TRBV5-1	.	CASSLAGGNFGYTF	TGCGCCAGCAGCTTGGCTGGCGGCAACTTTGGCTACACCTTC
.	TRBJ1-1	TRBV18	.	CASSPLTVNTEAFF	TGTGCCAGCTCACCACTCACGGTGAACACTGAAGCTTTCTTT
.	TRBJ2-1	TRBV30	.	CAGRFRLDISGPGLSRSYNEQFF	TGTGCCGGGCGGTTCCGTTTGGACATTAGTGGGCCAGGGCTATCTCGCTCCTACAATGAGCAGTTCTTC
.	TRBJ1-2	TRBV4-3	.	CASSQGDTPDGYTF	TGCGCCAGCAGCCAAGGGGACACCCCAGATGGCTACACCTTC
TRBD1	TRBJ2-1	TRBV29-1	.	CSHTFGTGKGSYNEQFF	TGCAGCCACACCTTTGGGACAGGGAAAGGCTCCTACAATGAGCAGTTCTTC
.	TRBJ1-4	TRBV9	.	CASSVGPDSRNEKLFF	TGTGCCAGCAGCGTAGGACCTGACAGCCGTAATGAAAAACTGTTTTTT
TRBD1	TRBJ2-7	TRBV7-9	once	CASSPGQGGDYEQYF	TGTGCCAGCAGCCCGGGACAGGGTGGAGACTACGAGCAGTACTTC
.	TRBJ2-7	TRBV7-9	.	CASSPNAVLYEQYF	TGTGCCAGCAGCCCTAATGCGGTGCTCTACGAGCAGTACTTC
TRBD2	TRBJ2-7	TRBV11-3	.	CASSSRGRVRYEQYF	TGTGCCAGCAGCTCCCGGGGGAGGGTACGCTACGAGCAGTACTTC
.	TRBJ2-1	TRBV20-1	.	CSATPSHEQFF	TGCAGTGCTACTCCTAGCCATGAGCAGTTCTTC
.	TRBJ2-3	TRBV2	.	CASSGPDLEISTDTQYF	TGTGCCAGCAGTGGACCTGACCTAGAAATTAGCACAGATACGCAGTATTTT
TRBD1	TRBJ2-4	TRBV9	.	CASSTGALGNIQYF	TGTGCCAGCAGCACAGGGGCGCTGGGAAACATTCAGTACTTC
.	TRBJ2-7	TRBV6-5	.	CASSSFPGYEQYF	TGTGCCAGCAGTTCATTTCCGGGCTACGAGCAGTACTTC
TRBD1	TRBJ1-2	TRBV19	.	CASSIGQGAGYTF	TGTGCCAGTAGTATAGGCCAGGGGGCTGGCTACACCTTC
.	TRBJ2-4	TRBV6-1	.	CASREVLAKNIQYF	TGTGCCAGCAGGGAGGTCCTAGCCAAAAACATTCAGTACTTC
.	TRBJ2-3	TRBV11-3	.	CASSSRTITDTQYF	TGTGCCAGCAGCTCTAGGACTATCACAGATACGCAGTATTTT
TRBD1	TRBJ1-2	TRBV28	.	CASTTGGGYGYTF	TGTGCCAGCACCACAGGGGGCGGCTATGGCTACACCTTC
TRBD1	TRBJ1-2	TRBV7-3	.	CASSSHRGYGYTF	TGTGCCAGCAGCTCCCACAGGGGATATGGCTACACCTTC
.	TRBJ2-1	TRBV28	.	CASSPGQSYNEQFF	TGTGCCAGCAGTCCCGGACAGTCCTACAATGAGCAGTTCTTC
.	TRBJ2-7	TRBV9	.	CASSVVAGTYEQYF	TGTGCCAGCAGCGTAGTTGCAGGTACCTACGAGCAGTACTTC